The clone carrying this TCR beta chain has more than one count but fewer than ten. No patient received treatment before thyroid surgery. TCRdb re-called clones via MiXCR from the PCR reads. The data show about 18,000 clones, with roughly 36% seen just once and about a sixth held by the top ten. The source of the sample is a study of metastatic and nonmetastatic thyroid tumors. The clonotype was recovered from a female donor with papillary thyroid cancer or a benign thyroid nodule (not recorded which). Some clones in this sample may be carry-over from other donors' samples. Sequencing was done on a sample of tumor tissue.

The CDR3 DNA reads as TGTGCCAGCAGTTTACGAGCGGGAGGCGGCGAGCAGTACTTC. Its protein product is CASSLRAGGGEQYF. V usage is TRBV12-3 or TRBV12-4 and J usage is TRBJ2-7, with 9 bases lining up with TRBD2. V lost 2 bases to trimming and J lost 6 bases; unmatched junction nucleotides: 5. The CDR3 length is 14 residues.